This T cell receptor (beta chain) was sequenced in a study of T cell repertoires in cytomegalovirus infection. Turning to the study itself: Public TCR beta signatures indicated both CMV infection and matching HLA type.

The CDR3 loop spans 14 amino acids. Germline assignment: CDR1 MNHEY and CDR2 SVGAGI. V was trimmed by 6 bases and J by 1 base, leaving 12 bases between them. About this clonotype: Its antigen remains unknown.

A single record per CDR3 protein comes from TCRdb applying MiXCR to the reads. The sample has 740,000 or so distinct CDR3 sequences, about a third seen once. General study results and limits: HLA-C-restricted CMV clonotypes gave the most frequent clonotype in two of eight donors.

This rearrangement joins TRBV6-5 to TRBJ2-5, with D uncertain. Sequenced input: PBMCs. The TCR comes from a human donor in good health (CMV status not recorded). Some clones in this sample may be carry-over from other donors' samples. The CDR3 protein is CASSPNRPQETQYF. The CDR3 coding sequence is TGTGCCAGCAGCCCCAATAGACCCCAAGAGACCCAGTACTTC.